This T cell receptor beta chain was obtained from a study of a mutant IDH1 vaccine in newly diagnosed glioma. Whole-study context: Vaccination followed radiotherapy alone by 4-6 weeks, or accompanied temozolomide cycles.

Germline V gene lookup returns CDR1 LGHNA and CDR2 YNFKEQ. Trimming at V came to 0 bases and at J to 5 bases, leaving 9 bases not matched to a gene. The CDR3 consists of 16 residues. Produced via immunoSEQ multiplex PCR; TCRdb's table is partial and in-frame only. This table holds about 86,000 clones, roughly 85% found once. The time point was: week 23, last vaccination. One vaccine dose held 300 ug of mutant IDH1 20-mer peptide and came with topical imiquimod. A word on this clone: Its cognate antigen is unknown.

Here the sequenced sample was PBMCs, taken from a glioma patient whose treatment included an IDH1 peptide vaccine. This TCR came from a man aged 25-45 years with glioma. Some clones in this sample may be carry-over from other donors' samples. The gene calls are TRBV4-2 and TRBJ2-5; 7 nucleotides agree with TRBD2. The CDR3 DNA is TGTGCCAGCAGCCAAGAATCGGGGGACTATCAGGAGACCCAGTACTTC. Translated: CASSQESGDYQETQYF.